A single sample gave rise to the 31 T cell receptor beta chains below, sequenced in a study of neurological immune-mediated disorders. TCRdb reanalysed the 5' RACE reads using MiXCR and keeps one entry per CDR3 protein. The sample yields roughly 50,000 distinct CDR3 sequences, 4% to 5.5% seen once. What was sequenced was PBMCs. These receptors all come from a woman in her fifties or sixties with multiple sclerosis.

This clonotype was seen repeatedly, ten times or more. The J gene is TRBJ1-1, the V gene TRBV20-1, with 7 bases that match TRBD1. The ends lost 6 bases at V and 0 bases at J; junction bases unmatched: 10. The CDR3 extends over 15 amino acids. Germline values: CDR1 DFQATT, CDR2 SNEGSKA (reference sequence). CDR3 DNA: TGCAGTGCCAACCCCCCGGGACAGATGAACACTGAAGCTTTCTTT. Its translation is CSANPPGQMNTEAFF.

This clonotype was seen ten or more times. This chain joins TRBV20-1 and TRBJ2-1, with D uncertain. The germline CDR1 and CDR2 sequences are DFQATT and SNEGSKA (reference sequence). This CDR3 has 13 amino acids. Deletions cut 0 bases from V and 4 bases from J, with 7 bases between. In DNA, the CDR3 is TGCAGTGCTAGAGATCCCCCTTACAATGAGCAGTTCTTC. Its protein product is CSARDPPYNEQFF.

The chain employs TRBV7-8 and TRBJ1-2; D remains unclear. The CDR3 has 14 residues. Germline lookup yields CDR1 SGHVS and CDR2 FQNEAQ. V lost 5 bases and J 4 bases, leaving 14 bases between the germline ends. CDR3: CASSPGRIFYGYTF. CDR3 coding DNA: TGTGCCAGCAGCCCAGGACGGATTTTCTATGGCTACACCTTC.

The V gene is TRBV7-2, the J gene TRBJ1-1, with D uncertain. CDR3 length: 13 residues. CDR1 SGHTA and CDR2 FQGNSA come from the germline V gene. Trimming took 4 bases from V and 2 from J, leaving 8 bases between them. Written as DNA, the CDR3 is TGTGCCAGCAGCTCTCAGGTTAACACTGAAGCTTTCTTT. Amino acids: CASSSQVNTEAFF.

In its sample, this clonotype was seen many times. The chain has TRBV11-2 and TRBJ2-1, with D uncertain. Trimming left V 3 bases short and J 7 bases short, with 7 bases between. The CDR3 runs 12 residues. Germline values: CDR1 SGHAT, CDR2 FQNNGV. The CDR3 reads CASSFGVNEQFF. In DNA, the CDR3 is TGTGCCAGCAGCTTCGGCGTTAATGAGCAGTTCTTC.

Ten or more counts support this clonotype. V is TRBV4-1 and J is TRBJ1-2, with TRBD1 matching 8 bases. Trimming cost V 1 base and J 4 bases; bases outside gene matches: 5. Per the germline V gene, CDR1 is MGHRA and CDR2 is YSYEKL. The CDR3 extends over 15 amino acids. The CDR3 loop is CASSQGTGTRYGYTF. CDR3 in DNA: TGCGCCAGCAGCCAAGGGACAGGGACACGCTATGGCTACACCTTC.

This clonotype is termed medium-sized. The J gene is TRBJ1-5, the V gene TRBV5-4; D gene ambiguous. V dropped 3 bases and J dropped 3 bases, with 4 bases sitting between them. CDR3 size: 12 residues. CDR1 and CDR2 from the germline V gene are SGHNT and YYREEE (reference sequence). CDR3 sequence reads: CASSYNNQPQHF. The CDR3 DNA sequence: TGTGCCAGCAGCTACAACAATCAGCCCCAGCATTTT. The full variable domain, its missing parts supplied by reference TRBV5-4 and TRBJ1-5, is ETGVTQSPTHLIKTRGQQVTLRCSSQSGHNTVSWYQQALGQGPQFIFQYYREEENGRGNFPPRFSGLQFPNYSSELNVNALELDDSALYLCASSYNNQPQHFGDGTRLSIL.

This clonotype was seen a handful of times. The rearrangement uses TRBV5-1 and TRBJ1-4; a possible D gene is TRBD1 (5 bases). The V end lost 4 bases, the J end lost 5 bases, and 9 bases lay between the germline ends. Germline V gene sequence: CDR1 SGHRS, CDR2 YFSETQ. The CDR3 consists of 13 residues. The chain's CDR3 is CASSPGDNEKLFF. The CDR3 DNA is TGCGCCAGCAGCCCCGGGGACAATGAAAAACTGTTTTTT.

The table lists this clonotype with a count of one. The CDR3 ends on some other residue instead of the conserved phenylalanine or tryptophan, so this is likely a read error. The chain joins TRBV7-2 to TRBJ1-2; D might be TRBD1 (6 bases). V lost 1 base, J lost 4 bases, and 13 bases lay in between. CDR1 SGHTA and CDR2 FQGNSA come from the germline V gene. The CDR3 is 15 amino acids. CDR3 amino acids: CASSLESNRVYGYTN. CDR3 nucleotide sequence: TGTGCCAGCAGCTTAGAGAGTAACAGGGTCTATGGCTACACCAAC.

This chain connects TRBV20-1 to TRBJ1-2; 7 bases align to TRBD1. Germline CDR1 reads DFQATT; CDR2 reads SNEGSKA (reference sequence). Trimming took 0 bases from V and 4 from J; bases not matched to a gene: 5. This CDR3 comprises 14 residues. This CDR3 reads CSARDPGGGYGYTF. CDR3 in DNA: TGCAGTGCTAGAGATCCAGGGGGGGGCTATGGCTACACCTTC.

This clonotype is medium-sized by share. CDR3 coding DNA: TGCGCCAGCAGCGGGGACAGGGGAAACACTGAAGCTTTCTTT. Residues: CASSGDRGNTEAFF. J is TRBJ1-1 and V is TRBV5-1; TRBD1 aligns across 10 bases. Germline V lookup: CDR1 SGHRS, CDR2 YFSETQ. This CDR3 has 14 residues. With V trimmed by 4 bases and J by 2 bases, 2 bases remained unmatched.

This clonotype was picked up many times. This rearrangement joins TRBV6-5 to TRBJ2-1, with a tentative D call TRBD2 (5 bases). V was clipped by 4 bases and J by 3 bases, with 16 bases between them. Germline V CDR1 and CDR2: MNHEY, SVGAGI. The CDR3 sequence is 16 residues long. The CDR3 DNA sequence: TGTGCCAGCAGTTGGGAGACACCCGTGGACTACAATGAGCAGTTCTTC. This gives the protein CASSWETPVDYNEQFF.

This clonotype showed up many times. The rearrangement uses TRBV20-1 and TRBJ2-3, with D possibly TRBD2 on 6 matching bases. Trimming left V 0 bases short and J 0 bases short, with 16 bases between. The CDR3 totals 17 residues. Germline loops: CDR1 DFQATT, CDR2 SNEGSKA (reference sequence). The CDR3 spells CSARDGVAGSSTDTQYF. For the CDR3, the DNA is TGCAGTGCTAGAGATGGGGTGGCGGGATCTAGCACAGATACGCAGTATTTT.

There are many counts of this clonotype. The chain links TRBV20-1 to TRBJ1-1; D gene unclear. V lost 5 bases, J lost 1 base, and 5 bases lay in between. This CDR3 is built from 11 residues. Germline lookup yields CDR1 DFQATT and CDR2 SNEGSKA (reference sequence). CDR3 region: CSASRNTEAFF. CDR3 bases: TGCAGTGCTTCGCGGAACACTGAAGCTTTCTTT.

Many counts were recorded for this clonotype. The chain has TRBV20-1 and TRBJ2-7; D gene ambiguous. This CDR3 comprises 12 residues. V was shortened by 3 bases and J by 10 bases, with 16 bases between the two germline ends. Germline V gives CDR1 DFQATT, CDR2 SNEGSKA (reference sequence). In DNA, the CDR3 is TGCAGTGCTAGTCGTTCGGCCCAAGCTCAGTACTTC. This sequence encodes CSASRSAQAQYF.

This clonotype has at least ten counts. V usage is TRBV7-6 and J usage is TRBJ2-3; D ambiguous. The CDR3 is made up of 13 amino acids. V lost 5 bases to trimming and J lost 2 bases, with 8 bases between them. Per germline, CDR1 SGHVS and CDR2 FNYEAQ. This chain's CDR3 is CASSGPPTDTQYF. The CDR3, as DNA: TGTGCCAGCAGCGGCCCCCCCACAGATACGCAGTATTTT.

Worth noting for this clonotype: A much larger clone lies a single base off, so this may be a read error. V gene TRBV3-1 combines with J gene TRBJ2-1; D remains unclear. Germline V gives CDR1 LGHDT, CDR2 YNNKEL (reference sequence). The CDR3 consists of 14 residues. CDR3 sequence: CASSQGHVHNEQIF. CDR3 nucleotide sequence: TGTGCCAGCAGCCAAGGTCATGTACACAATGAGCAGATCTTC.

This clonotype was counted at least ten times. This sequence joins TRBV4-2 and TRBJ1-2; D unclear. The CDR3 runs 15 residues. Between the trimmed V and J ends, which lost 0 bases and 3 bases, there was a span of 11 bases. CDR1 is LGHNA and CDR2 is YNFKEQ in the germline V gene. This chain's CDR3 is CASSQELGWDYGYTF. As DNA, the CDR3 is TGTGCCAGCAGCCAAGAACTGGGGTGGGACTATGGCTACACCTTC.

This clonotype occurred many times. The chain carries TRBV3-1 and TRBJ2-1; D could derive from TRBD1 or TRBD2 (5 bases each). This CDR3 region has 13 residues. CDR1 LGHDT and CDR2 YNNKEL come from the germline V gene (reference sequence). V lost 5 bases to trimming and J lost 9 bases, with 14 bases between them. The CDR3 reads CASSSSRDGEQFF. CDR3 nucleotide sequence: TGTGCCAGCAGCTCAAGCCGGGACGGTGAGCAGTTCTTC.

This clonotype was observed many times. The CDR3 nucleotides read TGTGCCAGCAGCCCCGACCAGGTTGAAAAACTGTTTTTT. Amino acid sequence: CASSPDQVEKLFF. This chain connects TRBV4-2 to TRBJ1-4; D remains ambiguous. This CDR3 region has 13 residues. Per the germline V gene, CDR1 is LGHNA and CDR2 is YNFKEQ. V gave up 4 bases and J gave up 7 bases, with 10 bases separating them.

This clonotype was detected only a few times. This chain connects TRBV20-1 to TRBJ1-2; 8 bases are a match to TRBD1. The CDR3 loop spans 11 amino acids. V dropped 6 bases and J dropped 6; count of bases not matched to a gene: 3. Per germline, CDR1 DFQATT and CDR2 SNEGSKA (reference sequence). The CDR3 DNA reads TGCAGTGCGCGGACAGGGAATGGCTACACCTTC. It translates to CSARTGNGYTF.

V and J are TRBV18 and TRBJ2-7, with D tentatively TRBD1 (6 bases). Germline V gene lookup returns CDR1 KGHSH and CDR2 LQKENI. This CDR3 has 15 residues. The germline V and J ends were trimmed by 3 bases and 2 bases, with 14 bases remaining between them. The CDR3 here is CASSPGQYSAYEQYV. In nucleotides, the CDR3 is TGTGCCAGCTCACCTGGACAGTACTCCGCCTACGAGCAGTACGTC.

There are many counts of this clonotype. This chain links TRBV6-2 or TRBV6-3 with TRBJ1-2, with unresolved D. Germline-derived CDR1 and CDR2 are MNHEY and SVGEGT. The CDR3 consists of 14 residues. V gave up 0 bases and J gave up 8 bases, with 13 bases separating them. CDR3 residues: CASSYSRTGGGYTF. The CDR3 nucleotides are TGTGCCAGCAGTTACTCGAGGACCGGCGGGGGCTACACCTTC.

This clonotype was observed many times. The rearrangement uses TRBV11-2 and TRBJ2-1; the D gene is possibly TRBD1 (5 bases). Germline V lookup: CDR1 SGHAT, CDR2 FQNNGV. The CDR3 length is 15 residues. Between the trimmed V and J ends, which lost 0 bases and 5 bases, there was a span of 11 bases. The CDR3: CASSLDPGLDNEQFF. The DNA for the CDR3 is TGTGCCAGCAGCTTAGATCCAGGGCTGGACAATGAGCAGTTCTTC.

This clonotype was detected many times. The CDR3 nucleotides read TGCAGCGTTGAAGAGCGGACTAGCGGTCCTGATGAGCAGTTCTTC. Translated, it gives CSVEERTSGPDEQFF. The chain recombines TRBV29-1 with TRBJ2-1; 10 bases are a match to TRBD2. CDR1 SQVTM and CDR2 ANQGSEA come from the germline V gene. Trimming cost V 0 bases and J 8 bases; bases outside gene matches: 7. This CDR3 is built from 15 residues.

This clonotype was recorded at least ten times. The rearrangement links TRBV25-1 to TRBJ2-5, with D perhaps matching TRBD2 (6 bases). The CDR3 is 13 amino acids. In germline, CDR1 is MGHDK, CDR2 SYGVNS. The V end lost 4 bases, the J end lost 4 bases, and 10 bases lay between the germline ends. CDR3 nucleotides: TGTGCCAGCAGTGTCCCGGGAGCAGAGACCCAGTACTTC. It specifies CASSVPGAETQYF. Filled out from reference TRBV25-1 and TRBJ2-5, the complete variable domain reads EADIYQTPRYLVIGTGKKITLECSQTMGHDKMYWYQQDPGMELHLIHYSYGVNSTEKGDLSSESTVSRIRTEHFPLTLESARPSHTSQYLCASSVPGAETQYFGPGTRLLVL.

In its sample, this clonotype was seen many times. The chain recombines TRBV20-1 with TRBJ2-3; TRBD1 might be the D (5 bases). V lost 1 base and J 4 bases, leaving 12 bases between the germline ends. The CDR3 is 14 amino acids. Germline V gives CDR1 DFQATT, CDR2 SNEGSKA (reference sequence). CDR3 nucleotide sequence: TGCAGTGCTAGAGGACAGATTCGATCAGATACGCAGTATTTT. As protein: CSARGQIRSDTQYF.

This clonotype was seen more than once but under ten times. V gene TRBV7-2 combines with J gene TRBJ2-1, with D perhaps TRBD2 (6 bases). CDR1 and CDR2 (germline): SGHTA, FQGNSA. The CDR3 length is 15 residues. V dropped 5 bases and J dropped 0 bases, with 11 bases sitting between them. The CDR3 region is CASSPSVGSYNEQFF. The DNA of the CDR3 is TGTGCCAGCAGCCCTAGCGTCGGCTCCTACAATGAGCAGTTCTTC.

V is TRBV5-1 and J is TRBJ2-3; D assignment may be TRBD1 or TRBD2 (5 bases each). Trimming removed 0 bases at V and 6 bases at J, with 11 bases between. The CDR3 contains 14 residues. Germline assignment: CDR1 SGHRS and CDR2 YFSETQ. Written as DNA, the CDR3 is TGCGCCAGCAGCTTGGCCACTAGGGACGATACGCAGTATTTT. Translating gives CASSLATRDDTQYF.

This clonotype was recorded at least ten times. This chain uses TRBV20-1 with TRBJ1-6, with D unclear. This CDR3 has 14 residues. Germline CDR1 is DFQATT and CDR2 is SNEGSKA (reference sequence). Trimming took off 5 bases at V and 2 bases at J, with 10 bases between the two ends. The CDR3 region is CSASGRPYNSPLHF. CDR3 bases: TGCAGTGCTTCGGGCAGACCCTATAATTCACCCCTCCACTTT.

J is TRBJ2-1 and V is TRBV12-3 or TRBV12-4; D uncertain. The CDR3 contains 11 residues. Deletions cut 5 bases from V and 7 bases from J, with 6 bases between. CDR3 sequence: CASSLLNEQFF. DNA of the CDR3: TGTGCCAGCAGTCTGCTGAATGAGCAGTTCTTC.